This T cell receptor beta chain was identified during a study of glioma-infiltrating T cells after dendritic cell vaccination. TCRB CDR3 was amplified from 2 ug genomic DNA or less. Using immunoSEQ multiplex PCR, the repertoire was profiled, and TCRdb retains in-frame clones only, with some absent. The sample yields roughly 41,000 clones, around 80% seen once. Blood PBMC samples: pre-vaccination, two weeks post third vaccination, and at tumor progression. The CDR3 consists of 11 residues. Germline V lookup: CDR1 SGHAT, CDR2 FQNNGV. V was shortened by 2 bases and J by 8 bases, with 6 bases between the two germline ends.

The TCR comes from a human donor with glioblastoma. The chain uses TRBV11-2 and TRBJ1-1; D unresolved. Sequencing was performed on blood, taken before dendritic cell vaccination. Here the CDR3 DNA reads TGTGCCAGCAGCTTATGGGAGGAAGCTTTCTTT. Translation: CASSLWEEAFF.